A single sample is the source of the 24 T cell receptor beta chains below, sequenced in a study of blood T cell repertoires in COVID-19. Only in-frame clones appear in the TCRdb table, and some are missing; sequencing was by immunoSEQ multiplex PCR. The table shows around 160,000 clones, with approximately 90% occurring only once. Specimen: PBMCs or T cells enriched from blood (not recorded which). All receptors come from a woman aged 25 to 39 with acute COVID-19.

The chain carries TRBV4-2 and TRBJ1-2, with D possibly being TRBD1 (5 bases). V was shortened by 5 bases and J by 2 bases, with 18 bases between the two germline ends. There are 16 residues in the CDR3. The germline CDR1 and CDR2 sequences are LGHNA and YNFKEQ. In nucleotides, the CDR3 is TGTGCCAGCAGCGCCCCGGATGGCAGGGAAAACTATGGCTACACCTTC. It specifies CASSAPDGRENYGYTF.

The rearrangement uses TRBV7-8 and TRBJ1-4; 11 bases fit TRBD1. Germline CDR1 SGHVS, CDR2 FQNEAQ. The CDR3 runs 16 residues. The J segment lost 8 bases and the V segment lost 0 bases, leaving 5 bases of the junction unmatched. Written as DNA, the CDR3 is TGTGCCAGCAGCTTAGCCTGGACAGGGGGCGCAGAAAAACTGTTTTTT. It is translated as CASSLAWTGGAEKLFF.

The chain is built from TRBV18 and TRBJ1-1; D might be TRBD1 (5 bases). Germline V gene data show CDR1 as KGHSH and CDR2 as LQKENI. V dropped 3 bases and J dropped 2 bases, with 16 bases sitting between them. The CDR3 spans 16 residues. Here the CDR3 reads CASSPNLFGANTEAFF. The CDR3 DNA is TGTGCCAGCTCACCGAACCTCTTTGGGGCAAACACTGAAGCTTTCTTT.

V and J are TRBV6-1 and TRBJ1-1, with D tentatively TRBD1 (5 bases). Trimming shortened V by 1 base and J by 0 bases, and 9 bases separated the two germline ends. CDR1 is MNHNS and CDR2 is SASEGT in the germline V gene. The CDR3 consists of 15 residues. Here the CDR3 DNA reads TGTGCCAGCAGTGAAGGCAGGGCGATGAACACTGAAGCTTTCTTT. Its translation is CASSEGRAMNTEAFF.

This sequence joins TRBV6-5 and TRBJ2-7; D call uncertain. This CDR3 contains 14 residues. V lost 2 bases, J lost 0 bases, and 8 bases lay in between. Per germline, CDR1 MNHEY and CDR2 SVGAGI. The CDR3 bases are TGTGCCAGCAGTTACGAGGAGAGCTCCTACGAGCAGTACTTC. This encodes CASSYEESSYEQYF.

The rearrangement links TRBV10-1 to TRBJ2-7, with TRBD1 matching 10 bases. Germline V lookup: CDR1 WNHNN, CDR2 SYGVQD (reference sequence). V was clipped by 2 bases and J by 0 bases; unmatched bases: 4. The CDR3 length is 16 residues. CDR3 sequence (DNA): TGCGCCAGCAGTGAGAATCGGACAGGGGGCTCCTACGAGCAGTACTTC. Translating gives CASSENRTGGSYEQYF.

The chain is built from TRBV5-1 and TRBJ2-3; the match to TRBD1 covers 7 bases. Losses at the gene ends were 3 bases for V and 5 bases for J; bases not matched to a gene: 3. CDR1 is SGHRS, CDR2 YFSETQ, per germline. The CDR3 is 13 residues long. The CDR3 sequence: CASSYRDRDTQYF. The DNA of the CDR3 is TGCGCCAGCAGCTACAGGGACAGAGATACGCAGTATTTT.

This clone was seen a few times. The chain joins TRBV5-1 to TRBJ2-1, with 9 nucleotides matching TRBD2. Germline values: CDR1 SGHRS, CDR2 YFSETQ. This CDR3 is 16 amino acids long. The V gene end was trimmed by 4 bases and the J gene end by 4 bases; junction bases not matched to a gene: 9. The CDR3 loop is CASSPSGAGRYNEQFF. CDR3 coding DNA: TGCGCCAGCAGCCCTAGCGGGGCCGGAAGGTACAATGAGCAGTTCTTC.

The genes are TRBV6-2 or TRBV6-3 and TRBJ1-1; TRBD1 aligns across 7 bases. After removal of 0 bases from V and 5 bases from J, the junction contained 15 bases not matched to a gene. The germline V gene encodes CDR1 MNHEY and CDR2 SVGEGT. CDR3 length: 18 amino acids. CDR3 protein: CASSYSSTGEDLRTEAFF. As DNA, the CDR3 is TGTGCCAGCAGTTACTCGAGTACAGGGGAGGACCTCCGGACTGAAGCTTTCTTT.

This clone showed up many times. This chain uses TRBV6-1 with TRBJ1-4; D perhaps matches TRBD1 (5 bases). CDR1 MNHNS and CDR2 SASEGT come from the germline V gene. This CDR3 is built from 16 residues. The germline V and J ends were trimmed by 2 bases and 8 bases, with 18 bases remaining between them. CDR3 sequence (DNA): TGTGCCAGCAGTGAACCCCCCGGGACTGGGGGAGAAAAACTGTTTTTT. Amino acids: CASSEPPGTGGEKLFF.

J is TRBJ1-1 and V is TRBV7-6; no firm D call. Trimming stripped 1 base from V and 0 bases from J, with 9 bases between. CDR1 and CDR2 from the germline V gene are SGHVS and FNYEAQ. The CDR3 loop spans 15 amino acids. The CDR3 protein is CASSLGEGLNTEAFF. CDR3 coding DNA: TGTGCCAGCAGCTTAGGGGAGGGTTTGAACACTGAAGCTTTCTTT.

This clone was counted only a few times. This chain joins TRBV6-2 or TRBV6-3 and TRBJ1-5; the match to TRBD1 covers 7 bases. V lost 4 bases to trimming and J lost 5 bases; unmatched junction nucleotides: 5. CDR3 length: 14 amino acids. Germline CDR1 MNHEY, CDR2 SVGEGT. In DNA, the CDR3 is TGTGCCAGCAGTTCCGGGGACAGCCATCAGCCCCAGCATTTT. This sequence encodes CASSSGDSHQPQHF.

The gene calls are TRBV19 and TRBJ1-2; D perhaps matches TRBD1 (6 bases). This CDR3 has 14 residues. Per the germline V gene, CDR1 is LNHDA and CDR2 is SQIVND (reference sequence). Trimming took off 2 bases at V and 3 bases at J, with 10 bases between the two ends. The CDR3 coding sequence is TGTGCCAGTAGTATATCTGGGGGCGACTATGGCTACACCTTC. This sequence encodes CASSISGGDYGYTF.

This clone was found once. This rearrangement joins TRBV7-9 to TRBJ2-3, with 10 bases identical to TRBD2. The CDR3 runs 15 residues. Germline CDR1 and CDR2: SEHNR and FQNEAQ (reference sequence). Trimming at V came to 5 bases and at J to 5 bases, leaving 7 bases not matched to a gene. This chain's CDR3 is CASSPPLAGEDTQYF. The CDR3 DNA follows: TGTGCCAGCAGCCCGCCCCTAGCGGGAGAAGATACGCAGTATTTT.

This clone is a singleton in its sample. Written as DNA, the CDR3 is TGTGCCAGCAGCGGACAGGGCTACGAGCAGTACTTC. Translation: CASSGQGYEQYF. The J gene is TRBJ2-7, the V gene TRBV7-8; 8 positions match TRBD1. The V and J ends lost 5 bases and 3 bases, in that order; junction bases with no gene match: 0. Per germline, CDR1 SGHVS and CDR2 FQNEAQ. The CDR3 spans 12 residues.

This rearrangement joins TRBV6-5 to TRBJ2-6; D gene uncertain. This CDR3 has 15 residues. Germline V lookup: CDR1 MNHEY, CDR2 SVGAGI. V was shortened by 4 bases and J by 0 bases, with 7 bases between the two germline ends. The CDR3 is CASSFASSGANVLTF. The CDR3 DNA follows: TGTGCCAGCAGTTTCGCGAGCTCTGGGGCCAACGTCCTGACTTTC.

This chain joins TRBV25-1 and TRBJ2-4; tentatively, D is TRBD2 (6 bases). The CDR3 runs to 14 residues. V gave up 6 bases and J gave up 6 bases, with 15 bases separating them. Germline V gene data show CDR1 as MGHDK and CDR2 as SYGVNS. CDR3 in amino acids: CASSQRDWGNIQYF. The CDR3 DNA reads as TGTGCCAGCAGCCAGAGGGACTGGGGAAACATTCAGTACTTC.

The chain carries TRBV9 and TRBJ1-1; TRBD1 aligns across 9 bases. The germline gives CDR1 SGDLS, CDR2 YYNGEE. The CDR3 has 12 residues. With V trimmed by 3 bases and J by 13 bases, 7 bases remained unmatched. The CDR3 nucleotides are TGTGCCAGCAGCGCAGGACAGGGGCGACTTTTCTTT. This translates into CASSAGQGRLFF.

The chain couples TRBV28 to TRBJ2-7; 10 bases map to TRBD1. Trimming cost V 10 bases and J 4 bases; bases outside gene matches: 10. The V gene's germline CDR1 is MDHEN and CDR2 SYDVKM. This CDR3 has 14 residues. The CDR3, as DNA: TGTGCCATAAGACCTCGGACAGGGGGGTACGAGCAGTACTTC. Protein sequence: CAIRPRTGGYEQYF.

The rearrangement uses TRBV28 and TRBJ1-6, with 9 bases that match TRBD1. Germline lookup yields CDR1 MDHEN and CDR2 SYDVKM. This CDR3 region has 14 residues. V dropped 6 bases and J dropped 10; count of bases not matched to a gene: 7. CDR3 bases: TGTGCCAGCAGCGCCGGGACAGGGCGATCACCCCTCCACTTT. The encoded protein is CASSAGTGRSPLHF.

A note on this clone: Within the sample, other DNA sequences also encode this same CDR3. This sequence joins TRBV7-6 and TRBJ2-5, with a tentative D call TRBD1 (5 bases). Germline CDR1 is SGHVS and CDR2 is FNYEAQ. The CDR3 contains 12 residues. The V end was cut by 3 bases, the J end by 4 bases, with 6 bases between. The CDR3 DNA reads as TGTGCCAGCAGCTTGGGGCGAGAGACCCAGTACTTC. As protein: CASSLGRETQYF.

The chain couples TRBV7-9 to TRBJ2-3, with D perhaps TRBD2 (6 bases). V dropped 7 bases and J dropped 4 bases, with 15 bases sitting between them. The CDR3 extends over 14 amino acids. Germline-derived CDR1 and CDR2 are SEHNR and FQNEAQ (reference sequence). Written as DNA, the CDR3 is TGTGCCAGCAATTCGGGACTGGTGTCAGATACGCAGTATTTT. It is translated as CASNSGLVSDTQYF.

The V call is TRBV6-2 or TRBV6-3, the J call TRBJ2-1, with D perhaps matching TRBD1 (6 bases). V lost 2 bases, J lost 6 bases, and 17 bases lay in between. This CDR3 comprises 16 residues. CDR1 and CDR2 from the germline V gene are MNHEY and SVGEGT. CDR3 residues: CASSYAGGQRFNEQFF. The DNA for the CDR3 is TGTGCCAGCAGTTACGCTGGGGGACAAAGATTCAATGAGCAGTTCTTC.

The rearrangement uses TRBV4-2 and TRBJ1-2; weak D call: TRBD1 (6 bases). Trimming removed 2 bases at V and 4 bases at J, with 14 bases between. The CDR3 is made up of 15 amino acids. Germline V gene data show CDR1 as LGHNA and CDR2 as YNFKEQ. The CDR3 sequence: CASSQIGQQTYGYTF. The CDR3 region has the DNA TGTGCCAGCAGCCAAATTGGACAGCAGACCTATGGCTACACCTTC.